This TCR beta chain was sequenced during a study of shared clonotypes between healthy human individuals. Study overall: Per donor, CD8 memory used one plate, CD8 naive used two, CD4 memory used three and CD4 naive used three.

In the naive CD8 group, cells lacked CD45RO and were positively selected for CCR7, so terminally differentiated effector memory CD45RA+ cells were left out. Donors, without exception, were Caucasian adults residing in Nashville, Tennessee. Trimming took 2 bases from V and 1 from J, leaving 11 bases between them. This CDR3 has 16 residues. The germline CDR1 and CDR2 sequences are PRHDT and FYEKMQ (reference sequence). Running of the assay took place at deep level. For each subset, genomic DNA was distributed in equal portions over several immunoSEQ plates. The data were produced by immunoSEQ multiplex PCR, yet TCRdb's version contains in-frame clones alone and is incomplete. The table records about 550,000 clones, around 95% of them present only once.

The gene calls are TRBV13 and TRBJ2-2, with D perhaps matching TRBD1 (6 bases). Material for sequencing was naive CD8+ T cells sorted from blood. The sequence was obtained from a woman in her 30s in good health. In nucleotides, the CDR3 is TGTGCCAGCAGCTTAAGGTTGGGACAGAACACCGGGGAGCTGTTTTTT. Amino acids: CASSLRLGQNTGELFF.